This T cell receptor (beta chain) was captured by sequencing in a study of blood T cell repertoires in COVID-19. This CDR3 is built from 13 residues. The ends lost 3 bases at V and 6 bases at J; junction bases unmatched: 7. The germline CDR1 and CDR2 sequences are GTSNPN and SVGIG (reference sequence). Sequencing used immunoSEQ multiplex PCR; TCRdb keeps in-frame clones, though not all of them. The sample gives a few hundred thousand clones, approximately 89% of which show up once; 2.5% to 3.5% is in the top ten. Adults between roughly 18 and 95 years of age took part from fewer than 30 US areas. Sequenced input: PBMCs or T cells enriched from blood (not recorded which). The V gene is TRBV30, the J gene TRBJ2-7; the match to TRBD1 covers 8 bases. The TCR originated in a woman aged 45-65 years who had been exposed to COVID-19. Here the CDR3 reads CAWSPDRVGEQYF. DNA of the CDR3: TGTGCCTGGAGCCCGGACAGGGTGGGCGAGCAGTACTTC.